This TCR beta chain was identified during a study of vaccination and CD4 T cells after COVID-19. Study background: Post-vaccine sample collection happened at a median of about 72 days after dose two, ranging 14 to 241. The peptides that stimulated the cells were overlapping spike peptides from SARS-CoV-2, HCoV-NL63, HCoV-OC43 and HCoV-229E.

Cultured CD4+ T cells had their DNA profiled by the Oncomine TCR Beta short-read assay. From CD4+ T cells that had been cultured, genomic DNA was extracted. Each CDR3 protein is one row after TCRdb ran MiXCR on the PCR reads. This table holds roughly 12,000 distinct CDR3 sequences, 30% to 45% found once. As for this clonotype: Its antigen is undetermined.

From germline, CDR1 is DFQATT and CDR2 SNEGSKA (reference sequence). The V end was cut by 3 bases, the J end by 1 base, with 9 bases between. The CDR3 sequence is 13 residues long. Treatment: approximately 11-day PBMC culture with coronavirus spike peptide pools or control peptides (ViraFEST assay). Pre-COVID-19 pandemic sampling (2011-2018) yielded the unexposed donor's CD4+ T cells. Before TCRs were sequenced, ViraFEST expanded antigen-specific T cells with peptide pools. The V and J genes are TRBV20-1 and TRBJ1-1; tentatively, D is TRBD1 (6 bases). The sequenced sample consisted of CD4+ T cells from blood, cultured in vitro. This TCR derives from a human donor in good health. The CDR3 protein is CSASRDTNTEAFF. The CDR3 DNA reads TGCAGTGCTAGCCGGGACACGAACACTGAAGCTTTCTTT.